These T cell receptor beta chains were read from a single sample in a study of cytomegalovirus exposure and HLA in healthy donors. Repertoires were generated with immunoSEQ multiplex PCR, while TCRdb's copy carries only in-frame clones and drops some. Here the sample spans around 210,000 clones, around 75% being singletons. Sequencing was performed on PBMCs. The source of these receptors is a male donor in good health and CMV-seropositive. Both conserved end residues are part of each CDR3. The D gene is left open where the match is weak. Not every row has a clone size; where given, it reads once, few, many or a size class.

d_call | clone_size | j_call | v_call | cdr3_nt | cdr3_aa
- | few | TRBJ2-7 | TRBV29-1 | TGCAGCGCCAGCCCGGACAGACCTTCCTACGAGCAGTACTTC | CSASPDRPSYEQYF
TRBD1 | - | TRBJ2-3 | TRBV7-7 | TGTGCCAGCAGCTTAGGGACAGGGGGGATAGATACGCAGTATTTT | CASSLGTGGIDTQYF
- | - | TRBJ2-3 | TRBV29-1 | TGCAGCGTTGAGAGGGTGGATACGCAGTATTTT | CSVERVDTQYF
- | - | TRBJ2-5 | TRBV9 | TGTGCCAGCAGCCCGAGGGGAGGAGAGACCCAGTACTTC | CASSPRGGETQYF
- | - | TRBJ2-2 | TRBV7-2 | TGTGCCAGCAGCTTATCTCGGGAGCCCCAAGGGGAGCTGTTTTTT | CASSLSREPQGELFF
TRBD2 | once | TRBJ2-5 | TRBV25-1 | TGTGCCAGCAGTGAAGCTAGCGGGAGGGCCAGGGAGACCCAGTACTTC | CASSEASGRARETQYF
- | - | TRBJ1-6 | TRBV2 | TGTGCCAGCAGTGGGGGGGGCAATAATTCACCCCTCCACTTT | CASSGGGNNSPLHF
TRBD2 | once | TRBJ2-7 | TRBV7-2 | TGTGCCAGCGTCCCGACTAGCGGGTTCTACGAGCAGTACTTC | CASVPTSGFYEQYF
- | - | TRBJ1-5 | TRBV28 | TGTGCCAGCAGTAGGGGGTACGGCAATCAGCCCCAGCATTTT | CASSRGYGNQPQHF
- | - | TRBJ1-4 | TRBV5-4 | TGTGCCAGCAGCTTTGAACCCTCAGTTTATGTAGCTGAAAAACTGTTTTTT | CASSFEPSVYVAEKLFF
- | - | TRBJ2-7 | TRBV4-3 | TGCGCCAGCAGCCAAGAGCGGGGTGGCTACGAGCAGTACTTC | CASSQERGGYEQYF
- | - | TRBJ2-3 | TRBV6-4 | TGTGCCAGCAGGAGGGGGGGGCGGGAAGATACGCAGTATTTT | CASRRGGREDTQYF
TRBD1 | - | TRBJ1-2 | TRBV11-2 | TGTGCCAGCAGCCCGGGACAGGGCTATGGCTACACCTTC | CASSPGQGYGYTF
- | once | TRBJ1-5 | TRBV19 | TGTGCCAGTAGTCCTTGGAGGGCCGGAGGGAGCAATCAGCCCCAGCATTTT | CASSPWRAGGSNQPQHF
- | - | TRBJ2-5 | TRBV7-3 | TGTGCCAGCAGCAGGGGATCAAGTCAAGAGACCCAGTACTTC | CASSRGSSQETQYF
TRBD1 | - | TRBJ2-2 | TRBV4-1 | TGCGCCAGCAGCCCTCCTCCAAGGACAGGGGTCATCACCGGGGAGCTGTTTTTT | CASSPPPRTGVITGELFF
- | - | TRBJ2-4 | TRBV27 | TGTGCCAGCAGTCCCATTGCGTGGACTCCGCTAGCCAAAAACATTCAGTACTTC | CASSPIAWTPLAKNIQYF
TRBD1 | - | TRBJ1-1 | TRBV18 | TGTGCCAGCTCACCACTATTCGGGACAGGGGAACAGAACACTGAAGCTTTCTTT | CASSPLFGTGEQNTEAFF
TRBD2 | - | TRBJ2-3 | TRBV4-3 | TGCGCCAGCAGCCAAGGGGGACTAGCCGGAGATACGCAGTATTTT | CASSQGGLAGDTQYF
TRBD1 | - | TRBJ2-2 | TRBV25-1 | TGTGCCAGCAGTGATTCCGGGACAGGGGACACCGGGGAGCTGTTTTTT | CASSDSGTGDTGELFF
- | - | TRBJ2-3 | TRBV4-3 | TGCGCCAGCAGCCAAGATGGCAGGGCTCACGGAGATACGCAGTATTTT | CASSQDGRAHGDTQYF
- | - | TRBJ1-4 | TRBV5-4 | TGTGCCAGCAGCACCTCGGGGAGAAATGAAAAACTGTTTTTT | CASSTSGRNEKLFF
TRBD1 | - | TRBJ2-7 | TRBV5-1 | TGCGCCAGCAGCGTAGAACAGGGGCCGTACCCCTACGAGCAGTACTTC | CASSVEQGPYPYEQYF
TRBD1 | - | TRBJ1-1 | TRBV7-3 | TGTGCCAGCAGCTTAATGGGACAGGGGGTAACTGAAGCTTTCTTT | CASSLMGQGVTEAFF
TRBD1 | - | TRBJ2-3 | TRBV2 | TGTGCCAGCAGTGGGGGACAGACTAGCACAGATACGCAGTATTTT | CASSGGQTSTDTQYF
- | few | TRBJ2-3 | TRBV5-4 | TGTGCCAGCAGCCAAGATGGAGGGCAAGTGACGCAGTATTTT | CASSQDGGQVTQYF
- | few | TRBJ2-1 | TRBV21-1 | TGTGCCAGCAGCAGAGACAGGAATTACAATGAGCAGTTCTTC | CASSRDRNYNEQFF
- | - | TRBJ2-1 | TRBV7-3 | TGTGCCAGCAGCTTTGACAGGGCGGGATATGGTGAGCAGTTCTTC | CASSFDRAGYGEQFF
- | - | TRBJ2-6 | TRBV18 | TGTGCCAGCTCTCCAGGGCTCTCTGGGGCCAACGTCCTGACTTTC | CASSPGLSGANVLTF